This TCR beta chain was retrieved from a study of beta chain features in type 1 diabetes. At the level of the study: Age, gender, cell numbers and subset yield matched between patients and controls.

The CDR3 extends over 14 amino acids. With 10 bases clipped from V and 6 bases from J, the junction kept 10 bases outside the gene matches. Germline CDR1 SGHTA, CDR2 FQGNSA. As every portion of the isolated RNA was reverse transcribed, the sequencing read expressed TCRB transcripts. Generated by immunoSEQ multiplex PCR, the TCRdb table keeps only in-frame clones and is missing some. The sample comprises about 330,000 clones, about 11% of which are singletons, and just over 0.015% rests with the top ten. This clone has only a few counts. Its antigen is unknown. One heparinised blood draw, averaging roughly 120 mL, came from each donor. Study-wide points: PCR, the amplification step, might favor shorter templates, equally in patients and controls. Naive, central memory and regulatory TCRB repertoires appeared more similar among patients than healthy donors.

This TCR was sampled from a woman aged 30 to 39 in good health. This sequence joins TRBV7-2 and TRBJ2-2; 8 positions match TRBD1. Specimen: naive CD4+ T cells from blood. Here the CDR3 DNA reads TGTGCCACCGCCCAGGGGGCGCTATCCGGGGAGCTGTTTTTT. Protein sequence: CATAQGALSGELFF. Complete variable domain (other parts from reference TRBV7-2 and TRBJ2-2): GAGVSQSPSNKVTEKGKDVELRCDPISGHTALYWYRQSLGQGLEFLIYFQGNSAPDKSGLPSDRFSAERTGGSVSTLTIQRTQQEDSAVYLCATAQGALSGELFFGEGSRLTVL.